This T cell receptor (beta chain) stems from a study of naive CD8 T cells in extremely preterm neonates. Data came from immunoSEQ multiplex PCR; TCRdb stores just in-frame clones and leaves some out. The sample includes under 6,000 clones, 95% to 98% of them seen just once. Trimming cost V 0 bases and J 9 bases, with 8 bases left between them. Germline V gene sequence: CDR1 MGHDK, CDR2 SYGVNS. The CDR3 is 13 amino acids. Blood donors were healthy children aged about 16-56 months and healthy nonsmoking adults. Sorting kept Annexin V-negative CD3+CD8+CD45RA+CCR7+ naive T cells. The sample was naive CD8+ T cells from blood. This chain uses TRBV25-1 with TRBJ2-2; weak D call: TRBD1 (6 bases). The sequence came from a human donor in good health. CDR3 residues: CASSEYQGRELFF. DNA of the CDR3: TGTGCCAGCAGTGAATATCAGGGGAGGGAGCTGTTTTTT.